A single sample gave rise to the 31 T cell receptor beta chains below, sequenced in a study of blood T cell repertoires in COVID-19. Generated by immunoSEQ multiplex PCR, the TCRdb table keeps only in-frame clones and is missing some. The table shows a few hundred thousand clones, with about 88% occurring only once. The sequenced sample was PBMCs or T cells enriched from blood (not recorded which). The receptors were gathered from a woman in her forties or fifties who had been exposed to COVID-19.

The rearrangement uses TRBV9 and TRBJ1-1; no clear D gene. V was cut by 3 bases and J by 7 bases, with 13 bases left in between. The length of the CDR3 is 13 residues. Germline assignment: CDR1 SGDLS and CDR2 YYNGEE. CDR3: CASSGYGGGEAFF. CDR3 bases: TGTGCCAGCAGCGGGTACGGTGGAGGTGAAGCTTTCTTT.

This clone has a single count. This rearrangement joins TRBV5-6 to TRBJ2-5; D possibly corresponds to TRBD1 (6 bases). V was trimmed by 1 base and J by 0 bases, leaving 10 bases between them. CDR1 and CDR2 from the germline V gene are SGHDT and YYEEEE. This CDR3 is 15 amino acids long. The CDR3 reads CASSLLDRDQETQYF. For the CDR3, the DNA is TGTGCCAGCAGCTTGTTGGACAGAGACCAAGAGACCCAGTACTTC.

This chain's CDR3 is CASSVGVLGSPLHF. For the CDR3, the DNA is TGTGCCAGCAGCGTTGGCGTTTTGGGCTCACCCCTCCACTTT. The chain combines TRBV9 with TRBJ1-6, with D unclear. V was clipped by 2 bases and J by 10 bases, with 13 bases between them. This CDR3 has 14 amino acids. Germline CDR1 reads SGDLS; CDR2 reads YYNGEE.

The gene calls are TRBV4-2 and TRBJ2-7, with 7 nucleotides matching TRBD2. The V gene's germline CDR1 is LGHNA and CDR2 YNFKEQ. Trimming cost V 4 bases and J 0 bases; bases outside gene matches: 9. The CDR3 runs to 16 residues. As DNA, the CDR3 is TGTGCCAGCAGCCGGGGTGGTTCGGGGGGCTCCTACGAGCAGTACTTC. This codes for CASSRGGSGGSYEQYF.

This rearrangement joins TRBV15 to TRBJ2-7; weak D call: TRBD2 (6 bases). Germline CDR1 reads LNHNV; CDR2 reads YYDKDF (reference sequence). Trimming took off 1 base at V and 5 bases at J, with 9 bases between the two ends. The CDR3 is made up of 13 amino acids. The DNA of the CDR3 is TGTGCCACCAGCAGAGCGGGAGCTCACGAGCAGTACTTC. This codes for CATSRAGAHEQYF.

The rearrangement uses TRBV28 and TRBJ2-7, with 8 bases that match TRBD2. V lost 6 bases to trimming and J lost 3 bases; unmatched junction nucleotides: 16. This CDR3 comprises 17 residues. Germline V lookup: CDR1 MDHEN, CDR2 SYDVKM. The CDR3 nucleotides are TGTGCCAGCAGATCTGCGGGGGGCTCAAGGGCTCTCTACGAGCAGTACTTC. This sequence encodes CASRSAGGSRALYEQYF.

The J gene is TRBJ2-5, the V gene TRBV6-5; a possible D gene is TRBD2 (6 bases). The CDR3 spans 13 residues. V was cut by 2 bases and J by 4 bases, with 8 bases left in between. Germline loops: CDR1 MNHEY, CDR2 SVGAGI. The CDR3 coding sequence is TGTGCCAGCAGTTACCCGGAGGGAGAGACCCAGTACTTC. Translated, it gives CASSYPEGETQYF.

The CDR3, as DNA: TGTGCCAGCAGTTTGGGACTGGGGATGAACACTGAAGCTTTCTTT. This translates into CASSLGLGMNTEAFF. The chain uses TRBV27 and TRBJ1-1, with D maybe TRBD1 (5 bases). The germline CDR1 and CDR2 sequences are MNHEY and SMNVEV (reference sequence). V lost 3 bases and J 0 bases, leaving 11 bases between the germline ends. This CDR3 contains 15 residues.

This clone has more than one count but fewer than ten. Other DNA variants within this sample encode the same CDR3. This chain links TRBV5-1 with TRBJ2-3; D possibly corresponds to TRBD2 (7 bases). Germline V gene data show CDR1 as SGHRS and CDR2 as YFSETQ. This CDR3 is 16 amino acids long. Trimming left V 0 bases short and J 2 bases short, with 13 bases between. The CDR3 nucleotides read TGCGCCAGCAGCTTGGGTGGCGGGGGCACCACAGATACGCAGTATTTT. Residues: CASSLGGGGTTDTQYF.

The chain is built from TRBV7-2 and TRBJ1-2; tentative D call: TRBD1 (5 bases). The CDR3 is 14 residues long. Germline lookup yields CDR1 SGHTA and CDR2 FQGNSA. V was trimmed by 6 bases and J by 5 bases, leaving 16 bases between them. CDR3 DNA: TGTGCCAGCAGGGGGCGACAGACCGCTTATGGCTACACCTTC. Its translation is CASRGRQTAYGYTF. Full variable domain (rest looked up from reference TRBV7-2 and TRBJ1-2): GAGVSQSPSNKVTEKGKDVELRCDPISGHTALYWYRQSLGQGLEFLIYFQGNSAPDKSGLPSDRFSAERTGGSVSTLTIQRTQQEDSAVYLCASRGRQTAYGYTFGSGTRLTVV.

The rearrangement joins TRBV27 to TRBJ1-5; D uncertain. The germline gives CDR1 MNHEY, CDR2 SMNVEV (reference sequence). Trimming pared 5 bases from V and 7 bases from J, leaving 12 bases between. The CDR3 contains 13 residues. The DNA of the CDR3 is TGTGCCAGCAGTCGAGAGCGAAGGCAGCCCCAGCATTTT. Translating gives CASSRERRQPQHF.

The chain recombines TRBV5-4 with TRBJ2-3, with TRBD2 matching over 9 bases. Germline V lookup: CDR1 SGHNT, CDR2 YYREEE (reference sequence). The junction had 9 bases not matched to a gene; V was cut back by 4 bases and J by 3 bases. The CDR3 has 16 residues. In DNA, the CDR3 is TGTGCCAGCAGCAGTCAGAGCGGGGGGTTAACAGATACGCAGTATTTT. It translates to CASSSQSGGLTDTQYF.

The rearrangement links TRBV7-9 to TRBJ1-1, with TRBD1 matching over 8 bases. CDR3 size: 14 residues. The germline gives CDR1 SEHNR, CDR2 FQNEAQ (reference sequence). After removal of 5 bases from V and 5 bases from J, the junction contained 7 bases not matched to a gene. The CDR3 DNA reads as TGTGCCAGCAGCCTAACAGGGGGACGGACTGAAGCTTTCTTT. Translation: CASSLTGGRTEAFF.

The rearrangement uses TRBV30 and TRBJ2-7; 7 bases agree with TRBD1. The J segment lost 0 bases and the V segment lost 0 bases, leaving 8 bases of the junction unmatched. The CDR3 length is 16 residues. Germline assignment: CDR1 GTSNPN and CDR2 SVGIG (reference sequence). CDR3 sequence reads: CAWSVRRQGGSYEQYF. In nucleotides, the CDR3 is TGTGCCTGGAGTGTACGTAGACAGGGTGGCTCCTACGAGCAGTACTTC. The full variable domain, in which reference TRBV30 and TRBJ2-7 provide the parts outside the CDR3, is SQTIHQWPATLVQPVGSPLSLECTVEGTSNPNLYWYRQAAGRGLQLLFYSVGIGQISSEVPQNLSASRPQDRQFILSSKKLLLSDSGFYLCAWSVRRQGGSYEQYFGPGTRLTVT.

The rearrangement links TRBV4-3 to TRBJ1-6; TRBD1 aligns across 9 bases. This CDR3 has 19 residues. Germline loops: CDR1 LGHNA, CDR2 YSLEER. After removal of 3 bases from V and 9 bases from J, the junction contained 18 bases not matched to a gene. CDR3 nucleotides: TGCGCCAGCAGCCAGTCAGTCCAGATCCGGGACAGGGCGGGTTCACCCCTCCACTTT. Protein: CASSQSVQIRDRAGSPLHF.

This clone has just one count. V and J are TRBV6-5 and TRBJ1-4; 9 bases fit TRBD1. The CDR3 extends over 16 amino acids. Germline assignment: CDR1 MNHEY and CDR2 SVGAGI. The trim removed 4 bases at V and 8 bases at J, leaving 11 bases unmatched. CDR3 coding DNA: TGTGCCAGCAGTTCCCCTTTGGGGACAGGGCGGGAAAAACTGTTTTTT. Amino acid sequence: CASSSPLGTGREKLFF.

CDR3 nucleotides: TGTGCCAGCAGCGTGGCCACTGAAGCTTTCTTT. Residues: CASSVATEAFF. The gene calls are TRBV9 and TRBJ1-1; no firm D call. Trimming took 2 bases from V and 4 from J, leaving 3 bases between them. This CDR3 spans 11 amino acids. The germline gives CDR1 SGDLS, CDR2 YYNGEE.

The gene calls are TRBV5-1 and TRBJ1-4; TRBD1 might be the D (5 bases). The V gene's germline CDR1 is SGHRS and CDR2 YFSETQ. The CDR3 contains 15 residues. With 3 bases removed from V and 6 bases from J, the gap between germline ends came to 15 bases. The CDR3 loop reads CASSWAGRLDEKLFF. In DNA, the CDR3 is TGCGCCAGCAGCTGGGCGGGACGGTTGGATGAAAAACTGTTTTTT.

This chain connects TRBV5-4 to TRBJ1-3; 7 bases are shared with TRBD1. V gave up 5 bases and J gave up 3 bases; unmatched junction bases: 8. The CDR3 loop spans 15 amino acids. Germline V gives CDR1 SGHNT, CDR2 YYREEE (reference sequence). CDR3 residues: CASSMGTGDGNTIYF. CDR3 bases: TGTGCCAGCAGTATGGGCACAGGGGATGGAAACACCATATATTTT.

This sequence joins TRBV10-3 and TRBJ1-1; the D is unclear. The CDR3 has 13 amino acids. Trimming took off 10 bases at V and 0 bases at J, with 12 bases between the two ends. CDR1 and CDR2 (germline): ENHRY, SYGVKD. The CDR3 protein is CATKQFMNTEAFF. CDR3 DNA: TGTGCCACAAAACAGTTCATGAACACTGAAGCTTTCTTT.

The gene calls are TRBV29-1 and TRBJ1-4; D not resolved. The CDR3 totals 14 residues. Germline CDR1 and CDR2: SQVTM and ANQGSEA. The V end lost 5 bases, the J end lost 0 bases, and 10 bases lay between the germline ends. Here the CDR3 DNA reads TGCAGCGTTTGGGCGACCGCAACTAATGAAAAACTGTTTTTT. Its translation: CSVWATATNEKLFF.

A few counts support this clone. Other nucleotide sequences from this sample produce the same CDR3. The V gene is TRBV7-9, the J gene TRBJ2-7; maybe TRBD2 (6 bases). Germline-derived CDR1 and CDR2 are SEHNR and FQNEAQ (reference sequence). Trimming took off 5 bases at V and 2 bases at J, with 10 bases between the two ends. This CDR3 spans 13 amino acids. The CDR3 loop is CASSLGSTYEQYF. The CDR3 DNA sequence: TGTGCCAGCAGCCTCGGGAGTACCTACGAGCAGTACTTC.

The genes are TRBV24-1 and TRBJ2-1; possible D gene TRBD1, 6 bases. CDR1 KGHDR and CDR2 SFDVKD come from the germline V gene. Trimming stripped 3 bases from V and 0 bases from J, with 11 bases between. The CDR3 has 16 residues. CDR3: CATSDPGVSSYNEQFF. In DNA form, the CDR3 reads TGTGCCACCAGTGATCCAGGGGTGAGCTCCTACAATGAGCAGTTCTTC.

This clone was seen only once. This chain links TRBV29-1 with TRBJ1-2; D may be TRBD1 (6 bases). Germline CDR1 SQVTM, CDR2 ANQGSEA. CDR3 length: 12 amino acids. V dropped 7 bases and J dropped 5 bases, with 14 bases sitting between them. CDR3 in DNA: TGCAGCGCTTGGGGGGGCCAGTATGGCTACACCTTC. Protein product: CSAWGGQYGYTF.

This rearrangement joins TRBV25-1 to TRBJ2-5; no firm D call. The CDR3 runs to 15 residues. The germline V gene has CDR1 MGHDK and CDR2 SYGVNS. V lost 1 base and J lost 3, with 12 bases in between. This CDR3 reads CASSESIGSEETQYF. The CDR3 nucleotides read TGTGCCAGCAGTGAATCTATCGGGTCTGAAGAGACCCAGTACTTC.

A few counts support this clone. The chain links TRBV28 to TRBJ2-5; TRBD1 aligns across 7 bases. The germline V gene encodes CDR1 MDHEN and CDR2 SYDVKM. V lost 6 bases, J lost 2 bases, and 3 bases stayed unmatched. The CDR3 spans 13 residues. The CDR3 reads CASRPQGQETQYF. The CDR3 bases are TGTGCCAGCAGGCCACAGGGGCAAGAGACCCAGTACTTC.

This chain connects TRBV30 to TRBJ2-2; no clear D gene. Trimming took off 2 bases at V and 6 bases at J, with 16 bases between the two ends. The CDR3 runs 15 residues. CDR1 GTSNPN and CDR2 SVGIG come from the germline V gene (reference sequence). This chain's CDR3 is CAWSPRGLYAGELFF. The CDR3 DNA is TGTGCCTGGAGTCCCCGAGGCCTCTACGCCGGGGAGCTGTTTTTT.

This sequence joins TRBV21-1 and TRBJ1-6. TRBV21-1 has pseudogene status. This CDR3 is built from 16 residues. For the CDR3, the DNA is TGTGCCAGCAGCAAAGATCGACTCCCCTATAATTCACCCCTCCACTTT. Encoded protein: CASSKDRLPYNSPLHF.

The rearrangement uses TRBV6-1 and TRBJ1-6; D is uncertain. With 2 bases removed from V and 3 bases from J, the gap between germline ends came to 2 bases. Germline lookup yields CDR1 MNHNS and CDR2 SASEGT. CDR3 length: 13 amino acids. The CDR3 nucleotides read TGTGCCAGCAGTGAACACTATAATTCACCCCTCCACTTT. Its protein is CASSEHYNSPLHF.

This sequence joins TRBV5-4 and TRBJ2-7; TRBD2 is a possible D gene (7 bases). V shed 2 bases and J shed 2 bases, with 17 bases lying between them. CDR1 is SGHNT, CDR2 YYREEE, per germline (reference sequence). This CDR3 is 16 amino acids long. The CDR3 DNA reads TGTGCCAGCAGCTTAAAAGGGGGGGGAAGGGCCTACGAGCAGTACTTC. Protein sequence: CASSLKGGGRAYEQYF.

The V gene is TRBV28, the J gene TRBJ1-2, with D possibly being TRBD1 (5 bases). The CDR3 length is 16 residues. With 3 bases removed from V and 2 bases from J, the gap between germline ends came to 16 bases. Per the germline V gene, CDR1 is MDHEN and CDR2 is SYDVKM. The CDR3 DNA reads TGTGCCAGCAGTTTTCCTGGGCGGGACGGCAACTATGGCTACACCTTC. Encoded protein: CASSFPGRDGNYGYTF.